This T cell receptor beta chain was identified in a study of CD8 T cells in Susac syndrome. Losses at the gene ends were 1 base for V and 3 bases for J; bases not matched to a gene: 4. This CDR3 has 15 amino acids. Looked up from germline, CDR1 is SEHNR and CDR2 is FQNEAQ (reference sequence). A quantity of 0.5 to 1 ug RNA underwent reverse transcription using random hexamers. TCRdb recomputed calls from the immunoSEQ multiplex PCR reads with MiXCR, one row per CDR3 protein. The sample includes approximately 110,000 distinct CDR3 sequences, 96% seen only once; the top ten take approximately 0.092%. The specimen sequenced was CD4+ T cells from PBMCs. This sequence originates from a human donor in good health. The chain carries TRBV7-9 and TRBJ2-5, with 8 positions matching TRBD2. The CDR3 sequence is CASSLVGTSKETQYF. For the CDR3, the DNA is TGTGCCAGCAGCTTAGTGGGGACTAGTAAAGAGACCCAGTACTTC.